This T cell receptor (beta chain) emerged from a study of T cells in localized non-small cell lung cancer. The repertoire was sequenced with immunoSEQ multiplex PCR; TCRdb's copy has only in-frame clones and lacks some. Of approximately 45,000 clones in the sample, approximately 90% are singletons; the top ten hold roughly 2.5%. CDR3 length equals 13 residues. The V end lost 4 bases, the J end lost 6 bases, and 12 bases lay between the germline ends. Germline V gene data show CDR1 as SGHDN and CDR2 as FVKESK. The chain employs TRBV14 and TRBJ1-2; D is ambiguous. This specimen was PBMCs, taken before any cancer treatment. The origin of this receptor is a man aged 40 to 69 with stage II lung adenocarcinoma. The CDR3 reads CASSLNPGNGYTF. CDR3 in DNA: TGTGCCAGCAGCCTAAACCCGGGGAATGGCTACACCTTC.